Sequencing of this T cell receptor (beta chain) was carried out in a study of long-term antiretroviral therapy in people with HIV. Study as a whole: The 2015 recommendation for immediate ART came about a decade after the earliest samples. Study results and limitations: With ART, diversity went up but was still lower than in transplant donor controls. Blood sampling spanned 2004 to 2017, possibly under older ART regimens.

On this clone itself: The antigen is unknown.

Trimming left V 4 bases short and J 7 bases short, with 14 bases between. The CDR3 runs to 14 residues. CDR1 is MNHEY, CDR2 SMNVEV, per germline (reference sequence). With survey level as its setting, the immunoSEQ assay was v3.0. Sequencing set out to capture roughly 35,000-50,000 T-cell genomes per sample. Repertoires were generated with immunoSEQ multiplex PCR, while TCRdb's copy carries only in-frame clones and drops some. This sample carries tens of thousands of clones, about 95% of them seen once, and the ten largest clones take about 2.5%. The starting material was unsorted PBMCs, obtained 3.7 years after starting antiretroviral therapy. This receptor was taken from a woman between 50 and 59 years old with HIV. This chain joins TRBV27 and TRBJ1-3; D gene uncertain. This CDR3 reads CASSSGVYGNTIYF. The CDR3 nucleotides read TGTGCCAGCAGTTCCGGGGTTTATGGGAACACCATATATTTT.